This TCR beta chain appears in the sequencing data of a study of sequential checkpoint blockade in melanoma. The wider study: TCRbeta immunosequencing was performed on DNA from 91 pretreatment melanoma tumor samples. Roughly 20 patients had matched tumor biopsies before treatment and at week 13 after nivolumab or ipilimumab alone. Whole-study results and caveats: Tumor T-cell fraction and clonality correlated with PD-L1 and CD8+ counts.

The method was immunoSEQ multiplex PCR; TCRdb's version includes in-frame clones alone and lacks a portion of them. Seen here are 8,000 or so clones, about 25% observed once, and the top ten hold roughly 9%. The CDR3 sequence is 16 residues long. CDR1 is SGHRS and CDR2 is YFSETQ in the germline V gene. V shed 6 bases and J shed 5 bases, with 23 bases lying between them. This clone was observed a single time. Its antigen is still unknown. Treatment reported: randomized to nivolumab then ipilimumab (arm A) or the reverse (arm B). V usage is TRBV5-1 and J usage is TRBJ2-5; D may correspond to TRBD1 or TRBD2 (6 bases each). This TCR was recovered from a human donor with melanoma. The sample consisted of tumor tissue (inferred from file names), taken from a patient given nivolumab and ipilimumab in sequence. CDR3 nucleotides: TGCGCCAGCACCAATCCCAGGGGATTACGGGAGGAGACCCAGTACTTC. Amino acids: CASTNPRGLREETQYF.